These T cell receptor beta chains were read from a single sample in a study of cytomegalovirus exposure and HLA in healthy donors. Assay used: immunoSEQ multiplex PCR; TCRdb lists only in-frame clones, some missing. The table records about 150,000 clones, roughly 78% of them present only once. Sample: PBMCs. Every receptor here comes from a man aged 45 to 65 in good health and CMV-seropositive. Each CDR3 is given with its conserved first and last residue. The order of the fields is J gene, V gene, D gene, clone size, CDR3 DNA, CDR3 protein. A D gene is named only where the DNA matches it firmly. Some rows have no size entry. The others give once, few or many, or a class for an expanded clone.

J: TRBJ2-7
V: TRBV11-2
D: .
size: once
DNA: TGTGCCAGCAGCTTACAGGGATACGAGCAGTACTTC
CDR3: CASSLQGYEQYF

J: TRBJ2-1
V: TRBV5-1
D: .
size: once
DNA: TGCGCCAGCAGCCCGGAAGGGACAACCAATGAGCAGTTCTTC
CDR3: CASSPEGTTNEQFF

J: TRBJ2-2
V: TRBV6-6
D: .
size: .
DNA: TGTGCCAGCAGGGGACATTTAGACACCGGGGAGCTGTTTTTT
CDR3: CASRGHLDTGELFF

J: TRBJ1-3
V: TRBV6-6
D: .
size: .
DNA: TGTGCCAGCAGTCCACAGGGCCGGGGCTCTGGAAACACCATATATTTT
CDR3: CASSPQGRGSGNTIYF

J: TRBJ2-7
V: TRBV5-1
D: TRBD1
size: .
DNA: TGCGCCAGCAGCCATGGGACAGGGGAAGCCTACGAGCAGTACTTC
CDR3: CASSHGTGEAYEQYF

J: TRBJ2-7
V: TRBV11-2
D: .
size: once
DNA: TGTGCCAGCAGCTTCGGGGTCTACGAGCAGTACTTC
CDR3: CASSFGVYEQYF

J: TRBJ1-5
V: TRBV21-1
D: .
size: .
DNA: TGTGCCAGCAGCAAAGAAAAACAGGGGGCTAAGAATGACGGCAATCAGCCCCAGCATTTT
CDR3: CASSKEKQGAKNDGNQPQHF

J: TRBJ1-1
V: TRBV2
D: TRBD1
size: .
DNA: TGTGCCAGCCCGGACAGGGTGGCCACTGAAGCTTTCTTT
CDR3: CASPDRVATEAFF

J: TRBJ1-1
V: TRBV30
D: TRBD1
size: .
DNA: TGTGCCTGGAGTGCCCCGTGGACAGGGAGGAACACTGAAGCTTTCTTT
CDR3: CAWSAPWTGRNTEAFF

J: TRBJ1-2
V: TRBV23-1
D: .
size: once
DNA: TGCGCCAGCAGTCAAGTCAGGCTCATCTATGGCTACACCTTC
CDR3: CASSQVRLIYGYTF

J: TRBJ2-7
V: TRBV19
D: .
size: few
DNA: TGTGCCAGTAGTATAGGGGCGCCAGGGTACTACGAGCAGTACTTC
CDR3: CASSIGAPGYYEQYF

J: TRBJ1-2
V: TRBV12-2
D: .
size: few
DNA: TGTGCAAGTCGCTTAGTCGACAGTTACTATGGCTACACCTTC
CDR3: CASRLVDSYYGYTF

J: TRBJ2-7
V: TRBV15
D: .
size: .
DNA: TGTGCCACCAGCAGAGACCCCCAGGGGTCCGAGCAGTACTTC
CDR3: CATSRDPQGSEQYF

J: TRBJ2-3
V: TRBV7-2
D: TRBD2
size: .
DNA: TGTGCCAGCAGCTTAATAGCGGGCGGATGGGATACGCAGTATTTT
CDR3: CASSLIAGGWDTQYF

J: TRBJ2-5
V: TRBV11-3
D: .
size: .
DNA: TGTGCCAGCAGCCTCGGCGGCCAGCCCCAAGAGACCCAGTACTTC
CDR3: CASSLGGQPQETQYF

J: TRBJ1-1
V: TRBV5-1
D: .
size: .
DNA: TGCGCCAGCAGCTTGGGGGCGGGCACTGAAGCTTTCTTT
CDR3: CASSLGAGTEAFF

J: TRBJ2-1
V: TRBV5-1
D: TRBD1
size: .
DNA: TGCGCCAGCAGCGTTGGGACAGGAAGCAATGAGCAGTTCTTC
CDR3: CASSVGTGSNEQFF

J: TRBJ1-2
V: TRBV5-4
D: TRBD1
size: .
DNA: TGTGCCAGCAGCCCGGGGACAGGCTATGGCTACACCTTC
CDR3: CASSPGTGYGYTF

J: TRBJ2-6
V: TRBV5-5
D: .
size: .
DNA: TGTGCCAGCAGCCATTCACAGGGCACCTCTGGGGCCAACGTCCTGACTTTC
CDR3: CASSHSQGTSGANVLTF

J: TRBJ2-7
V: TRBV30
D: .
size: .
DNA: TGTGCCTGGAGGTACGGGTCTAGCGCCTACGAGCAGTACTTC
CDR3: CAWRYGSSAYEQYF

J: TRBJ2-3
V: TRBV5-1
D: TRBD2
size: .
DNA: TGCGCCAGCAGTCGGACTAGCGGGAGTGCGGATACGCAGTATTTT
CDR3: CASSRTSGSADTQYF

J: TRBJ2-7
V: TRBV10-3
D: .
size: few
DNA: TGTGCCATCAGTGACAACTACGAGCAGTACTTC
CDR3: CAISDNYEQYF

J: TRBJ2-5
V: TRBV27
D: .
size: .
DNA: TGTGCCAGCAGTTTATCGCCGCAGGGCAGTCGGTACTTC
CDR3: CASSLSPQGSRYF

J: TRBJ1-5
V: TRBV28
D: .
size: .
DNA: TGTGCCAGCAGTTACGGAGGCCATCGGCCCCAGCATTTT
CDR3: CASSYGGHRPQHF

J: TRBJ1-3
V: TRBV9
D: .
size: once
DNA: TGTGCCAGCAGCGTAGCGGGGGCTGGAAACACCATATATTTT
CDR3: CASSVAGAGNTIYF

J: TRBJ2-3
V: TRBV18
D: .
size: .
DNA: TGTGCCAGCTCAACGACAACAGGATCCACAGATACGCAGTATTTT
CDR3: CASSTTTGSTDTQYF

J: TRBJ2-7
V: TRBV6-4
D: .
size: once
DNA: TGTGCCAGCGCACCTGGGACTGGGTCGAACGAGCAGTACTTC
CDR3: CASAPGTGSNEQYF

J: TRBJ2-5
V: TRBV5-1
D: TRBD2
size: .
DNA: TGCGCCAGCAGCTTAGCGGGAGGGCAAGAGACCCAGTACTTC
CDR3: CASSLAGGQETQYF

J: TRBJ2-5
V: TRBV5-1
D: TRBD1
size: .
DNA: TGCGCCAGCAGCTCCCCGGGACAGCAAGAGACCCAGTACTTC
CDR3: CASSSPGQQETQYF

J: TRBJ2-7
V: TRBV2
D: .
size: once
DNA: TGTGCCAGCAGCGGTGACAACTACGAGCAGTACTTC
CDR3: CASSGDNYEQYF

J: TRBJ1-1
V: TRBV6-5
D: TRBD1
size: .
DNA: TGTGCCAGCAGTCCAGCCTGGACAGGGAACACTGAAGCTTTCTTT
CDR3: CASSPAWTGNTEAFF

J: TRBJ2-3
V: TRBV5-1
D: .
size: once
DNA: TGCGCCAGCAGCTTCTCGGGGAGAACAGATACGCAGTATTTT
CDR3: CASSFSGRTDTQYF

J: TRBJ2-1
V: TRBV28
D: .
size: .
DNA: TGTGCCAGCAGGGGCTCCACCTACAATGAGCAGTTCTTC
CDR3: CASRGSTYNEQFF

J: TRBJ2-3
V: TRBV7-2
D: .
size: .
DNA: TGTGCCAGCAGCTTAGCGGTAGCGCATAGCACAGATACGCAGTATTTT
CDR3: CASSLAVAHSTDTQYF

J: TRBJ2-7
V: TRBV27
D: .
size: .
DNA: TGTGCCAGCAGTTTGAAACAGGCTACCTACGAGCAGTACTTC
CDR3: CASSLKQATYEQYF

J: TRBJ2-1
V: TRBV29-1
D: TRBD2
size: .
DNA: TGCAGCGTTCCACGGAGGCGGGAGGGCCTCCACAACAATGAGCAGTTCTTC
CDR3: CSVPRRREGLHNNEQFF

J: TRBJ2-1
V: TRBV7-9
D: TRBD2
size: once
DNA: TGTTCCAGCAGCTTAACCGGGACTAGCAGGTCAGGAGCCAATGAGCAGTTCTTC
CDR3: CSSSLTGTSRSGANEQFF

J: TRBJ2-4
V: TRBV7-9
D: .
size: .
DNA: TGTGCCAGCAGCTCATCGCAGGGGGGTCCGGCCAAAAACATTCAGTACTTC
CDR3: CASSSSQGGPAKNIQYF

J: TRBJ2-7
V: TRBV11-2
D: .
size: few
DNA: TGTGCCAGCAGCTTGATTACAGGGAGCCACGAGCAGTACTTC
CDR3: CASSLITGSHEQYF

J: TRBJ2-5
V: TRBV7-9
D: .
size: once
DNA: TGTGCCAGCAGTCTACTGACATTTTTACAAGAGACCCAGTACTTC
CDR3: CASSLLTFLQETQYF

J: TRBJ2-5
V: TRBV6-6
D: TRBD1
size: once
DNA: TGTGCCAGCAGTTACCGGCCAGACAGGGTTGAGACCCAGTACTTC
CDR3: CASSYRPDRVETQYF

J: TRBJ2-5
V: TRBV27
D: .
size: .
DNA: TGTGCCAGCAGTCGGAGGACGCAAGAGACCCAGTACTTC
CDR3: CASSRRTQETQYF

J: TRBJ2-1
V: TRBV27
D: TRBD2
size: .
DNA: TGTGCCAGCAGTTTGTCTCCGGGACTAGCGGGGAATGAGCAGTTCTTC
CDR3: CASSLSPGLAGNEQFF

J: TRBJ2-7
V: TRBV2
D: .
size: .
DNA: TGTGCCAGCAGGAGGACTACCCGCTACGAGCAGTACTTC
CDR3: CASRRTTRYEQYF

J: TRBJ1-6
V: TRBV5-6
D: .
size: few
DNA: TGTGCCAGCAGCGTCGGAGGGCGGTTCAATTCACCCCTCCACTTT
CDR3: CASSVGGRFNSPLHF

J: TRBJ1-2
V: TRBV5-1
D: TRBD1
size: .
DNA: TGCGCCAGCAGCTTGGAGGGGGCAGGTGGCTACACCTTC
CDR3: CASSLEGAGGYTF

J: TRBJ1-2
V: TRBV5-1
D: .
size: once
DNA: TGCGCCAGCAGCTTGCTAGATCACTATGGCTACACCTTC
CDR3: CASSLLDHYGYTF

J: TRBJ2-2
V: TRBV5-6
D: .
size: .
DNA: TGTGCCAGCAGCTTGTCTCCCAGGGACACCGGGGAGCTGTTTTTT
CDR3: CASSLSPRDTGELFF

J: TRBJ2-7
V: TRBV6-5
D: TRBD1
size: .
DNA: TGTGCCAGCAGACCCGGACAGGACGACTACGAGCAGTACTTC
CDR3: CASRPGQDDYEQYF

J: TRBJ1-1
V: TRBV27
D: TRBD1
size: .
DNA: TGTGCCAGCAGTTCCCCGATTCGTCAGGGGGCGAACACTGAAGCTTTCTTT
CDR3: CASSSPIRQGANTEAFF

J: TRBJ2-1
V: TRBV5-1
D: TRBD2
size: .
DNA: TGCGCCAGCAGCTTGGGGCTAGCGGGCTCATACAATGAGCAGTTCTTC
CDR3: CASSLGLAGSYNEQFF

J: TRBJ2-3
V: TRBV5-1
D: .
size: .
DNA: TGCGCCAGCAGCCTCCTAACTAGCACAGATACGCAGTATTTT
CDR3: CASSLLTSTDTQYF

J: TRBJ2-1
V: TRBV4-1
D: TRBD2
size: .
DNA: TGCGCCAGCAGCCAAAAGGGGACTAGCGGGGGCTACTACAATGAGCAGTTCTTC
CDR3: CASSQKGTSGGYYNEQFF

J: TRBJ2-4
V: TRBV15
D: .
size: .
DNA: TGTGCCACCAGCTCCCGGGTACTTCCCCCCCGCTTCATAGCCAAAAACATTCAGTACTTC
CDR3: CATSSRVLPPRFIAKNIQYF

J: TRBJ2-7
V: TRBV4-1
D: TRBD2
size: .
DNA: TGCGCCAGCAGCCAAGCGCGGGGGAGCGGGAGAGGGAGCTACGAGCAGTACTTC
CDR3: CASSQARGSGRGSYEQYF

J: TRBJ1-3
V: TRBV19
D: .
size: .
DNA: TGTGCCAGTAGTACTGACGGGGACTCTGGAAACACCATATATTTT
CDR3: CASSTDGDSGNTIYF